These 29 T cell receptor beta chains were all obtained from the same sample, sequenced in a study of cytomegalovirus exposure and HLA in healthy donors. Some clones are missing from TCRdb's copy, which holds only in-frame ones; the method was immunoSEQ multiplex PCR. The table includes hundreds of thousands of clones, 86% detected once. The sample was PBMCs. All receptors come from a woman younger than 35 in good health and CMV-seronegative.

This clone has just one count. The V call is TRBV6-1, the J call TRBJ2-5; unclear D gene. V was trimmed by 2 bases and J by 6 bases, leaving 10 bases between them. This CDR3 has 13 amino acids. Germline values: CDR1 MNHNS, CDR2 SASEGT. The CDR3 DNA reads as TGTGCCAGCAGTGAATCTGGGCAAAAGACCCAGTACTTC. It translates to CASSESGQKTQYF.

The chain combines TRBV30 with TRBJ2-1; 7 bases match TRBD1. V shed 3 bases and J 1 base; nucleotides not matched to a gene: 0. Looked up from germline, CDR1 is GTSNPN and CDR2 is SVGIG (reference sequence). The length of the CDR3 is 13 residues. CDR3 bases: TGTGCCTGGAGCAGGGGGTCCTACAATGAGCAGTTCTTC. It translates to CAWSRGSYNEQFF.

The chain carries TRBV5-7 and TRBJ2-7; a possible D gene is TRBD1 (6 bases). TRBV5-7 is an open reading frame whose function is uncertain. The CDR3 covers 13 residues. Trimming took off 4 bases at V and 7 bases at J, with 15 bases between the two ends. CDR3 amino acids: CASSEDRGREQYF. Written as DNA, the CDR3 is TGTGCCAGCAGCGAGGACAGAGGGCGGGAGCAGTACTTC.

This clone has just one count. The chain has TRBV20-1 and TRBJ2-5, with 7 bases that match TRBD1. Per germline, CDR1 DFQATT and CDR2 SNEGSKA (reference sequence). The CDR3 is 11 amino acids. The CDR3 coding sequence is TGCAGGCGAGGGGGCTTAGAGACCCAGTACTTC. As protein: CRRGGLETQYF.

The genes are TRBV9 and TRBJ2-3, with 9 bases lining up with TRBD1. The germline V gene encodes CDR1 SGDLS and CDR2 YYNGEE. The CDR3 length is 15 residues. J lost 4 bases, V lost 3 bases, and 6 bases had no gene match. The CDR3 spells CASSEHRGQADTQYF. The CDR3 DNA follows: TGTGCCAGCAGCGAGCACAGGGGGCAGGCAGATACGCAGTATTTT. Combining the CDR3 with reference TRBV9 and TRBJ2-3 gives the whole variable domain DSGVTQTPKHLITATGQRVTLRCSPRSGDLSVYWYQQSLDQGLQFLIQYYNGEERAKGNILERFSAQQFPDLHSELNLSSLELGDSALYFCASSEHRGQADTQYFGPGTRLTVL.

The V gene is TRBV25-1, the J gene TRBJ2-2; possible D gene TRBD2, 7 bases. CDR3 length equals 16 residues. Germline CDR1 MGHDK, CDR2 SYGVNS. V lost 6 bases and J lost 4, with 18 bases in between. CDR3 sequence: CASRGSAGAVTGELFF. In DNA, the CDR3 is TGTGCCAGCAGGGGGAGTGCGGGGGCGGTCACCGGGGAGCTGTTTTTT.

The CDR3 nucleotides are TGTGCCAGCAGTCCCGGACTAGCGACAACCACCGGGGAGCTGTTTTTT. Translation: CASSPGLATTTGELFF. The chain is built from TRBV7-3 and TRBJ2-2; 9 bases map to TRBD2. Trimming cost V 6 bases and J 4 bases; bases outside gene matches: 9. The CDR3 spans 16 residues. Per germline, CDR1 SGHTA and CDR2 FQGTGA.

The chain links TRBV9 to TRBJ2-3; a weak D match, TRBD2 (5 bases). This CDR3 comprises 17 residues. V lost 1 base, J lost 0 bases, and 15 bases lay in between. Germline loops: CDR1 SGDLS, CDR2 YYNGEE. CDR3 in DNA: TGTGCCAGCAGCGTACCTCTGAGCGGTCAAAGCACAGATACGCAGTATTTT. It translates to CASSVPLSGQSTDTQYF.

J is TRBJ1-5 and V is TRBV7-9; D unclear. Germline values: CDR1 SEHNR, CDR2 FQNEAQ (reference sequence). CDR3 length: 16 amino acids. The V end was cut by 1 base, the J end by 6 bases, with 16 bases between. CDR3: CASSLVVGRSGQPQHF. The CDR3 DNA reads TGTGCCAGCAGCTTAGTGGTGGGTAGGAGCGGTCAGCCCCAGCATTTT. Supplemented by reference TRBV7-9 and TRBJ1-5, the full variable domain reads DTGVSQNPRHKITKRGQNVTFRCDPISEHNRLYWYRQTLGQGPEFLTYFQNEAQLEKSRLLSDRFSAERPKGSFSTLEIQRTEQGDSAMYLCASSLVVGRSGQPQHFGDGTRLSIL.

The chain has TRBV19 and TRBJ1-5, with 10 nucleotides matching TRBD1. V was pared by 3 bases and J by 3 bases, with 5 bases of the junction left unmatched. Germline V gene lookup returns CDR1 LNHDA and CDR2 SQIVND (reference sequence). The CDR3 consists of 16 residues. CDR3 amino acids: CASSIGQGVFNQPQHF. CDR3 sequence (DNA): TGTGCCAGTAGTATTGGACAGGGGGTTTTCAATCAGCCCCAGCATTTT. The whole variable domain, remainder taken from reference TRBV19 and TRBJ1-5, is DGGITQSPKYLFRKEGQNVTLSCEQNLNHDAMYWYRQDPGQGLRLIYYSQIVNDFQKGDIAEGYSVSREKKESFPLTVTSAQKNPTAFYLCASSIGQGVFNQPQHFGDGTRLSIL.

The V call is TRBV6-6, the J call TRBJ1-1; the D gene is possibly TRBD1 (6 bases). Trimming pared 2 bases from V and 6 bases from J, leaving 10 bases between. CDR1 MNHNY and CDR2 SVGAGI come from the germline V gene (reference sequence). There are 13 residues in the CDR3. The CDR3 loop reads CASSYTQGSEAFF. The CDR3 coding sequence is TGTGCCAGCAGTTACACTCAGGGGTCTGAAGCTTTCTTT.

The genes are TRBV5-1 and TRBJ2-7; TRBD1 matches 9 bases. The germline CDR1 and CDR2 sequences are SGHRS and YFSETQ. This CDR3 region has 16 residues. Trimming cost V 4 bases and J 2 bases; bases outside gene matches: 10. As DNA, the CDR3 is TGCGCCAGCAGCACCGGGGACAGGGCAAGAACCTACGAGCAGTACTTC. Residues: CASSTGDRARTYEQYF.

Remarks on this clone: Different DNA sequences within this sample yield the same CDR3. J is TRBJ2-7 and V is TRBV27; 9 nucleotides match TRBD1. The J segment lost 3 bases and the V segment lost 3 bases, leaving 3 bases of the junction unmatched. The CDR3 totals 14 residues. CDR1 is MNHEY and CDR2 is SMNVEV in the germline V gene (reference sequence). The chain's CDR3 is CASSFGQGRYEQYF. In DNA, the CDR3 is TGTGCCAGCAGTTTTGGACAGGGGCGCTACGAGCAGTACTTC.

V usage is TRBV9 and J usage is TRBJ1-3; 9 positions agree with TRBD1. CDR3 size: 13 residues. Germline V gene sequence: CDR1 SGDLS, CDR2 YYNGEE. V lost 3 bases to trimming and J lost 7 bases; unmatched junction nucleotides: 2. The CDR3 DNA follows: TGTGCCAGCAGCGCTGGACAGGGGAACACCATATATTTT. Amino acid sequence: CASSAGQGNTIYF.

The chain is built from TRBV6-5 and TRBJ1-3; D gene uncertain. Per the germline V gene, CDR1 is MNHEY and CDR2 is SVGAGI. The length of the CDR3 is 15 residues. V lost 10 bases to trimming and J lost 0 bases, with 16 bases between them. The CDR3 sequence: CATSPRRYSGNTIYF. The CDR3 DNA reads as TGTGCCACCTCCCCCCGCCGGTACTCTGGAAACACCATATATTTT.

The table lists this clone with a count of one. V usage is TRBV20-1 and J usage is TRBJ1-2; perhaps TRBD1 as D (5 bases). CDR1 is DFQATT, CDR2 SNEGSKA, per germline (reference sequence). The CDR3 spans 11 residues. V was trimmed by 2 bases and J by 10 bases, leaving 11 bases between them. CDR3: CSARWAGHYTF. For the CDR3, the DNA is TGCAGTGCTAGATGGGCAGGGCACTACACCTTC.

The chain uses TRBV6-1 and TRBJ2-2; D perhaps matches TRBD2 (6 bases). CDR1 and CDR2 from the germline V gene are MNHNS and SASEGT. Between the trimmed V and J ends, which lost 1 base and 3 bases, there was a span of 12 bases. The CDR3 sequence is 16 residues long. For the CDR3, the DNA is TGTGCCAGCAGTGAAGGGGGGGATCTTCACACCGGGGAGCTGTTTTTT. Translated, it gives CASSEGGDLHTGELFF.

CDR3 coding DNA: TGTGCCATTCAAGACCCGGGACAGGGATTTGGGAAACTGTTTTTT. Amino acid sequence: CAIQDPGQGFGKLFF. The V call is TRBV28, the J call TRBJ1-4, with 9 nucleotides matching TRBD1. CDR3 size: 15 residues. With 10 bases clipped from V and 11 bases from J, the junction kept 17 bases outside the gene matches. Germline V gene lookup returns CDR1 MDHEN and CDR2 SYDVKM.

This chain connects TRBV5-1 to TRBJ2-7; D is perhaps TRBD1 (6 bases). The CDR3 spans 15 residues. V was trimmed by 4 bases and J by 3 bases, leaving 17 bases between them. The germline V gene encodes CDR1 SGHRS and CDR2 YFSETQ. CDR3 loop: CASSPSTGPGYEQYF. CDR3 in DNA: TGCGCCAGCAGCCCTTCGACAGGCCCCGGCTACGAGCAGTACTTC. The full variable domain, in which reference TRBV5-1 and TRBJ2-7 provide the parts outside the CDR3, is KAGVTQTPRYLIKTRGQQVTLSCSPISGHRSVSWYQQTPGQGLQFLFEYFSETQRNKGNFPGRFSGRQFSNSRSEMNVSTLELGDSALYLCASSPSTGPGYEQYFGPGTRLTVT.

V and J are TRBV6-1 and TRBJ1-1; D unclear. The CDR3 is 13 amino acids. V gave up 4 bases and J gave up 0 bases, with 6 bases separating them. The germline V gene encodes CDR1 MNHNS and CDR2 SASEGT. In DNA, the CDR3 is TGTGCCAGCAGTGCAACAGTGAACACTGAAGCTTTCTTT. It specifies CASSATVNTEAFF.

The chain combines TRBV7-8 with TRBJ2-1; TRBD2 agrees at 9 bases. V lost 0 bases to trimming and J lost 7 bases; unmatched junction nucleotides: 13. Germline V lookup: CDR1 SGHVS, CDR2 FQNEAQ. CDR3 length equals 18 residues. The CDR3 DNA reads TGTGCCAGCAGCTTAGCGGTTGGCGGGAGGGACCCCCTGAATGAGCAGTTCTTC. Protein product: CASSLAVGGRDPLNEQFF. The full variable domain, completed using reference TRBV7-8 and TRBJ2-1, is GAGVSQSPRYKVAKRGQDVALRCDPISGHVSLFWYQQALGQGPEFLTYFQNEAQLDKSGLPSDRFFAERPEGSVSTLKIQRTQQEDSAVYLCASSLAVGGRDPLNEQFFGPGTRLTVL.

CDR3 amino acids: CASSLARYNEQFF. In DNA, the CDR3 is TGCGCCAGCAGCTTGGCCAGGTACAATGAGCAGTTCTTC. The gene calls are TRBV5-1 and TRBJ2-1; D call uncertain. V shed 0 bases and J shed 4 bases, with 5 bases lying between them. This CDR3 comprises 13 residues. In germline, CDR1 is SGHRS, CDR2 YFSETQ.

This clone was counted once. The chain joins TRBV27 to TRBJ2-1, with a tentative D call TRBD2 (5 bases). The CDR3 consists of 13 residues. V lost 3 bases and J lost 7, with 10 bases in between. CDR1 MNHEY and CDR2 SMNVEV come from the germline V gene (reference sequence). The CDR3 is CASSFGGENEQFF. Here the CDR3 DNA reads TGTGCCAGCAGTTTCGGTGGGGAGAATGAGCAGTTCTTC.

The chain links TRBV6-5 to TRBJ2-3; D is perhaps TRBD1 (6 bases). Trimming removed 6 bases at V and 1 base at J, with 11 bases between. From germline, CDR1 is MNHEY and CDR2 SVGAGI. CDR3 size: 14 residues. This CDR3 reads CASRQGLRTDTQYF. The DNA for the CDR3 is TGTGCCAGCAGACAGGGTCTCCGCACAGATACGCAGTATTTT.

The gene calls are TRBV27 and TRBJ2-2; D unresolved. Germline loops: CDR1 MNHEY, CDR2 SMNVEV (reference sequence). This CDR3 has 14 residues. V was shortened by 3 bases and J by 6 bases, with 11 bases between the two germline ends. CDR3 in DNA: TGTGCCAGCAGTTTCAGATATCCTCCCGGGGAGCTGTTTTTT. It translates to CASSFRYPPGELFF.

V gene TRBV11-2 combines with J gene TRBJ2-7, with 9 bases lining up with TRBD1. CDR1 and CDR2 from the germline V gene are SGHAT and FQNNGV. V lost 5 bases, J lost 2 bases, and 7 bases stayed unmatched. CDR3 length: 15 residues. The CDR3 sequence is CASSRPGDRAYEQYF. DNA for the CDR3: TGTGCCAGCAGCCGCCCCGGGGACAGGGCCTACGAGCAGTACTTC. The full variable domain, with the rest looked up from reference TRBV11-2 and TRBJ2-7, is EAGVAQSPRYKIIEKRQSVAFWCNPISGHATLYWYQQILGQGPKLLIQFQNNGVVDDSQLPKDRFSAERLKGVDSTLKIQPAKLEDSAVYLCASSRPGDRAYEQYFGPGTRLTVT.

This chain connects TRBV6-6 to TRBJ2-3, with D tentatively TRBD2 (6 bases). CDR3 length: 15 amino acids. V was clipped by 2 bases and J by 2 bases, with 11 bases between them. CDR1 and CDR2 from the germline V gene are MNHNY and SVGAGI (reference sequence). CDR3 sequence reads: CASSYRGKATDTQYF. The CDR3 region has the DNA TGTGCCAGCAGTTACCGGGGGAAGGCCACAGATACGCAGTATTTT.

The chain uses TRBV28 and TRBJ1-2, with D possibly TRBD1 on 6 matching bases. The V gene's germline CDR1 is MDHEN and CDR2 SYDVKM. Trimming stripped 6 bases from V and 5 bases from J, with 25 bases between. There are 17 residues in the CDR3. CDR3 loop: CASSHHLGAQGLYGYTF. CDR3 sequence (DNA): TGTGCCAGCAGCCATCACTTAGGGGCGCAGGGGTTATATGGCTACACCTTC.

J is TRBJ2-3 and V is TRBV27, with D possibly being TRBD2 (5 bases). Germline values: CDR1 MNHEY, CDR2 SMNVEV (reference sequence). V gave up 7 bases and J gave up 6 bases, with 23 bases separating them. The CDR3 loop spans 16 amino acids. The CDR3: CASMPRTGSPWDTQYF. The CDR3 DNA sequence: TGTGCCAGCATGCCCCGGACTGGATCACCCTGGGATACGCAGTATTTT.